A few counts support the clone carrying this T cell receptor beta chain. Antigen unknown. The germline V and J ends were trimmed by 5 bases and 0 bases, with 16 bases remaining between them. The CDR3 runs to 15 residues. Germline loops: CDR1 DFQATT, CDR2 SNEGSKA (reference sequence). The record originates from a study of T cells after yellow fever vaccination. Overall study context: When fractions had low cell numbers, they were prepared with SMART-Seq v4 Ultra Low Input.

Whole-study results and caveats: Just a small share of clonotypes turned up in the CD4 compartment as well as the CD8 compartment.

Making TCR cDNA involved 5'RACE template switching, which added UMIs and a universal primer site. TCRdb reanalysed the 5' RACE reads using MiXCR and keeps one entry per CDR3 protein. The table includes over 250,000 distinct CDR3 sequences, around 4.9% detected once. The sequencing here drew on CD4+ T cells sorted from PBMCs, taken on the day of the yellow fever booster vaccination. The origin of this receptor is a young man who received the YFV17D yellow fever vaccine. The chain is built from TRBV20-1 and TRBJ2-5; TRBD2 is a possible D gene (6 bases). CDR3 nucleotides: TGCAGTGCTTCCCCGGCTGGGGGGTACCAAGAGACCCAGTACTTC. Translation: CSASPAGGYQETQYF.